A single TCR beta chain is shown here with its context. The antigen remains unidentified. Assay used: immunoSEQ multiplex PCR; TCRdb lists only in-frame clones, some missing. The sample has tens of thousands of clones, 85% to 95% seen once. This specimen belongs to a study of OX40 agonist ivuxolimab in advanced cancers. At the level of the study: Aged roughly 23 to 90 with a mean of approximately 60 years, they were less than 90% male. Whole-study findings and limits: Average numbers of expanded clones were greater in CD8+ T cells than in CD4+.

Between the trimmed V and J ends, which lost 5 bases and 3 bases, there was a span of 14 bases. From germline, CDR1 is MNHEY and CDR2 SMNVEV (reference sequence). The CDR3 loop spans 14 amino acids. V gene TRBV27 combines with J gene TRBJ2-7; TRBD1 might be the D (6 bases). Sequencing was performed on CD4+ or CD8+ T cells sorted from blood, taken in a trial of the OX40 agonist ivuxolimab. This TCR came from an adult with an advanced solid tumor such as melanoma, head and neck, liver or kidney cancer. The chain's CDR3 is CASSGWDTSYEQYF. For the CDR3, the DNA is TGTGCCAGCAGTGGATGGGACACCAGCTACGAGCAGTACTTC.